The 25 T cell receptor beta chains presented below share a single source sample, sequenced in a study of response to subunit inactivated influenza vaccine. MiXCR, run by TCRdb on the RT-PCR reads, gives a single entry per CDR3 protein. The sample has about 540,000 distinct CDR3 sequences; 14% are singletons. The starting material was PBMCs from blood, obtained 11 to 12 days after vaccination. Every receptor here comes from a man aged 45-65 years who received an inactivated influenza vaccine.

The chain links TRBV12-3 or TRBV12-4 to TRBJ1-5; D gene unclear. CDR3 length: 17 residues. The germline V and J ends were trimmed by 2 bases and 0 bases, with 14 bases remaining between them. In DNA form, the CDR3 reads TGTGCCAGCAGTTTATTCGTGCCACCATATAGCAATCAGCCCCAGCATTTT. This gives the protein CASSLFVPPYSNQPQHF.

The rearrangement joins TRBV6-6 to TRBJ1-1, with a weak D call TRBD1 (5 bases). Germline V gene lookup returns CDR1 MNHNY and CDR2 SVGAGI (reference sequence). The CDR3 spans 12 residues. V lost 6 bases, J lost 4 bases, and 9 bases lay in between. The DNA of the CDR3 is TGTGCCAGCAGGGAAGGGGCCACTGAAGCTTTCTTT. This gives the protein CASREGATEAFF.

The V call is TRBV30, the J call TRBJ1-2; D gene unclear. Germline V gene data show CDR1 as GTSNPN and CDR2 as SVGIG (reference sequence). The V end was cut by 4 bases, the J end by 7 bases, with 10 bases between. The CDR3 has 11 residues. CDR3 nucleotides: TGTGCCTGGACCCGGACCTTTGGCTACACCTTC. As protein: CAWTRTFGYTF. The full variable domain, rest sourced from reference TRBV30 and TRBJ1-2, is SQTIHQWPATLVQPVGSPLSLECTVEGTSNPNLYWYRQAAGRGLQLLFYSVGIGQISSEVPQNLSASRPQDRQFILSSKKLLLSDSGFYLCAWTRTFGYTFGSGTRLTVV.

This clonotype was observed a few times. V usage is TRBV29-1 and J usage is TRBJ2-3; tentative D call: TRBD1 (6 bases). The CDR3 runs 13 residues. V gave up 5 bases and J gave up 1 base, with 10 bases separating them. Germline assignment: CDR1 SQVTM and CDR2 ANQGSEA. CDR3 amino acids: CSVTRTGTDTQYF. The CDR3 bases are TGCAGCGTTACCCGGACAGGCACAGATACGCAGTATTTT.

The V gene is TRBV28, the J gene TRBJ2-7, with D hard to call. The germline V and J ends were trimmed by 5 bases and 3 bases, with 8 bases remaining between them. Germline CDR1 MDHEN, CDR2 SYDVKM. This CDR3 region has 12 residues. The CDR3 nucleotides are TGTGCCAGCAGTCAAACCGACTACGAGCAGTACTTC. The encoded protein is CASSQTDYEQYF. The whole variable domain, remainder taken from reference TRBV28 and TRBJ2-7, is DVKVTQSSRYLVKRTGEKVFLECVQDMDHENMFWYRQDPGLGLRLIYFSYDVKMKEKGDIPEGYSVSREKKERFSLILESASTNQTSMYLCASSQTDYEQYFGPGTRLTVT.

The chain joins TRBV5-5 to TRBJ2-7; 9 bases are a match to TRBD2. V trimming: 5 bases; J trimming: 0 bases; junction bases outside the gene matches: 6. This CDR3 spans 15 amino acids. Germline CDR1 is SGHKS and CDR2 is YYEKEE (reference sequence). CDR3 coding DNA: TGTGCCAGCAGAGGGGCGGGGGGGATCTCCTACGAGCAGTACTTC. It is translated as CASRGAGGISYEQYF.

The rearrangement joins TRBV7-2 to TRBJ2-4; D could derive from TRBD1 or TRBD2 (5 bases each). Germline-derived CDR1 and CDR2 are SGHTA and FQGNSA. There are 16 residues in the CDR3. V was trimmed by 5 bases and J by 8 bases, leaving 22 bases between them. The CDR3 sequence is CASSGGLTGKGYIQYF. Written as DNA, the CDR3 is TGTGCCAGCAGCGGAGGCCTTACGGGAAAGGGGTACATTCAGTACTTC.

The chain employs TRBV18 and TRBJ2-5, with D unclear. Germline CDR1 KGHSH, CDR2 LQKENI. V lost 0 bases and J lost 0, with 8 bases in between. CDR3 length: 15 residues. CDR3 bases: TGTGCCAGCTCACCACCGTTCAGGTACCAAGAGACCCAGTACTTC. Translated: CASSPPFRYQETQYF.

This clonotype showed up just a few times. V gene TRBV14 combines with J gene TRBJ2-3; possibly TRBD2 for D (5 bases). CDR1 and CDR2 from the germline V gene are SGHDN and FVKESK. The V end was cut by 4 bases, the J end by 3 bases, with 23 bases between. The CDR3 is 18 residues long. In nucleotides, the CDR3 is TGTGCCAGCAGCCTCAATGATGGTTTCGGGCGAGGGACAGATACGCAGTATTTT. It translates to CASSLNDGFGRGTDTQYF.

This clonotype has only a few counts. Written as DNA, the CDR3 is TGTGCCAGCATCAAAGGATGGGGGGCGAACTACGAGCAGTACTTC. Translating it yields CASIKGWGANYEQYF. The gene calls are TRBV6-2 or TRBV6-3 and TRBJ2-7; TRBD1 or TRBD2 may be the D gene (6 bases each). Trimming took off 7 bases at V and 3 bases at J, with 19 bases between the two ends. The CDR3 has 15 residues. The germline V gene has CDR1 MNHEY and CDR2 SVGEGT.

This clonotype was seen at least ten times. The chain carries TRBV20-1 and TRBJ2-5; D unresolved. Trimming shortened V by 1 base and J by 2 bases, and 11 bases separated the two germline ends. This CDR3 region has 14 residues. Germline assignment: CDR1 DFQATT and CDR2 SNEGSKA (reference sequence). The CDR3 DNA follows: TGCAGTGCTAGAGCTCCAAGTGGGCAAGAGACCCAGTACTTC. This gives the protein CSARAPSGQETQYF.

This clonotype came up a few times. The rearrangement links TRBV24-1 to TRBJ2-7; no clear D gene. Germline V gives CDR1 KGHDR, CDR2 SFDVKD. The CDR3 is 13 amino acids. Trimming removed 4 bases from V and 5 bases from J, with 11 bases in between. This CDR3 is CATSDPGRDEQYF. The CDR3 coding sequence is TGTGCCACCAGTGACCCCGGACGAGACGAGCAGTACTTC.

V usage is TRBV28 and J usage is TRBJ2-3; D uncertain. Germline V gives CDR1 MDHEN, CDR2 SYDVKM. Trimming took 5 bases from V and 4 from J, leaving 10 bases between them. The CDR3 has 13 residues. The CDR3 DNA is TGTGCCAGCAGTCCGGCGAACTCAGATACGCAGTATTTT. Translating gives CASSPANSDTQYF.

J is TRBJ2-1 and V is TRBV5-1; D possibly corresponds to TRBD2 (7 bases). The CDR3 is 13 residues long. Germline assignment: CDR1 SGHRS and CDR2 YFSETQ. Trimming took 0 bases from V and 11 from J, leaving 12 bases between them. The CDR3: CASSLELGGQQFF. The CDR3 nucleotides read TGCGCCAGCAGCTTGGAACTCGGGGGGCAGCAGTTCTTC.

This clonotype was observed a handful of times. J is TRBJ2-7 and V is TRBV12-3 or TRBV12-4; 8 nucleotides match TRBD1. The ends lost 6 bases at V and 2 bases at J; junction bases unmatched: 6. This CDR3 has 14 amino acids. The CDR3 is CASRIQGAPYEQYF. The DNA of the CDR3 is TGTGCCAGCAGGATTCAGGGGGCCCCCTACGAGCAGTACTTC.

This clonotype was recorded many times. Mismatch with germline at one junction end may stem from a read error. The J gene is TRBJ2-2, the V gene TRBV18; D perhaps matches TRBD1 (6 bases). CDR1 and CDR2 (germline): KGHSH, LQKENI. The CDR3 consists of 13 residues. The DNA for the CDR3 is TGCGCCAGCAGCCCTACAGGGACCGGGGAGCTGTTTTTT. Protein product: CASSPTGTGELFF.

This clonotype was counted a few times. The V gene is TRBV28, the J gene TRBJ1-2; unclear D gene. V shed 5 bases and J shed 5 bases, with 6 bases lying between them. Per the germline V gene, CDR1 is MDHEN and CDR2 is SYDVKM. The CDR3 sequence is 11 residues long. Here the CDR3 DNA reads TGTGCCAGCAGTATTCGGTATGGCTACACCTTC. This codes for CASSIRYGYTF.

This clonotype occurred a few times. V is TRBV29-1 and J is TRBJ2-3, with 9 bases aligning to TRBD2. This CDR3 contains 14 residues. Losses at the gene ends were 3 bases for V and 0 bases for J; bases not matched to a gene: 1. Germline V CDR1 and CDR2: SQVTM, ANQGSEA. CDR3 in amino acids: CSVELAGSTDTQYF. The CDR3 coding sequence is TGCAGCGTTGAGCTAGCGGGGAGCACAGATACGCAGTATTTT.

Here the CDR3 reads CASSLVSRPNSPLHF. CDR3 in DNA: TGTGCCAGCAGTTTAGTCTCAAGACCCAATTCACCCCTCCACTTT. The chain couples TRBV12-3 or TRBV12-4 to TRBJ1-6; D not certain. The CDR3 is 15 amino acids. V was trimmed by 1 base and J by 7 bases, leaving 11 bases between them.

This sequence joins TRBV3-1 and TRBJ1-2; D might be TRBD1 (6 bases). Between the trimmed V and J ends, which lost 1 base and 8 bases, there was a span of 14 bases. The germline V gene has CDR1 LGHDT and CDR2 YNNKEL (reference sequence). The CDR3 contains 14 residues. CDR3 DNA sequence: TGTGCCAGCAGCCAAGTAACACGGACAGAGGGCTACACCTTC. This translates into CASSQVTRTEGYTF.

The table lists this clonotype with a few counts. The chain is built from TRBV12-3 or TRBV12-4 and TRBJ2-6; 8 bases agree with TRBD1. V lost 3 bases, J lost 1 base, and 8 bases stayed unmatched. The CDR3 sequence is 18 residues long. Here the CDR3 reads CASSFGQGVLSGANVLTF. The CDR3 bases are TGTGCCAGCAGTTTCGGACAGGGTGTCTTATCTGGGGCCAACGTCCTGACTTTC.

CDR3 DNA sequence: TGTGCCAGCAGTGAAGCTCTACTGCTAGCGGGCCGAAGCCATGAGCAGTTCTTC. Translation: CASSEALLLAGRSHEQFF. This chain links TRBV6-1 with TRBJ2-1; TRBD2 matches at 8 bases. Germline V gives CDR1 MNHNS, CDR2 SASEGT. Trimming cost V 0 bases and J 8 bases; bases outside gene matches: 15. This CDR3 spans 18 amino acids.

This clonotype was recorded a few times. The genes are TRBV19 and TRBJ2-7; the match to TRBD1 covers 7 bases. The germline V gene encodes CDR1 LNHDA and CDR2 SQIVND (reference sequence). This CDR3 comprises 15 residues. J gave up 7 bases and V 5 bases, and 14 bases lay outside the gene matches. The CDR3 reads CASSATRQGTGEQYF. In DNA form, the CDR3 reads TGTGCCAGTAGTGCTACTAGACAGGGAACGGGGGAGCAGTACTTC. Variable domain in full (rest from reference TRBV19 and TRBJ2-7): DGGITQSPKYLFRKEGQNVTLSCEQNLNHDAMYWYRQDPGQGLRLIYYSQIVNDFQKGDIAEGYSVSREKKESFPLTVTSAQKNPTAFYLCASSATRQGTGEQYFGPGTRLTVT.

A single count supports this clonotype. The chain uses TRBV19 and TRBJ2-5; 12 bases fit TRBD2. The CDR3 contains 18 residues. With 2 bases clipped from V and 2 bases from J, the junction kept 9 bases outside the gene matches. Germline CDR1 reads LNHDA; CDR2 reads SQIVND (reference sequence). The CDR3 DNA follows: TGTGCCAGTAGTATAAGGAGACTAGCGGGAGCCCAGCAAGAGACCCAGTACTTC. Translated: CASSIRRLAGAQQETQYF.

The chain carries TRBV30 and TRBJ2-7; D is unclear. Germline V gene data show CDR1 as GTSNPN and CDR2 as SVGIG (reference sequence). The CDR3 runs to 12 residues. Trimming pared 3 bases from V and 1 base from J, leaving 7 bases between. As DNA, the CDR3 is TGTGCCTGGAGCGAACAGTCCTACGAGCAGTACTTC. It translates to CAWSEQSYEQYF.